This is a list of T cell receptor beta chains from one sample in a study of regulatory T cells in long-lasting Graves disease. TCRdb reanalysed the multiplex PCR reads using MiXCR and keeps one entry per CDR3 protein. The table has 350,000 to 450,000 distinct CDR3 sequences, 14% to 15% seen once; the top ten hold about 7.8%. The data were also submitted as part of a second study, on T cells in Graves' hyperthyroidism and ophthalmopathy.

This sample comprised peripheral blood mononuclear cells (PBMCs), obtained at new diagnosis, from a patient treated with antithyroid drugs. The receptors originated from a woman in her thirties or forties with Graves disease. CDR3s leave out the opening cysteine and the closing phenylalanine or tryptophan.

j_gene: TRBJ2-5; v_gene: TRBV12-3/TRBV12-4; CDR3aa: ASSQVPGVRGTVETQY
j_gene: TRBJ2-7; v_gene: TRBV4-3; CDR3aa: ASSQEIWQGTYEQY
j_gene: TRBJ1-1; v_gene: TRBV6-1; CDR3aa: AISQGFDTEAF
j_gene: TRBJ2-5; v_gene: TRBV2; CDR3aa: ASSENGRGETQY
j_gene: TRBJ2-5; v_gene: TRBV7-7; CDR3aa: ASSLGYNSQETQY
j_gene: TRBJ2-7; v_gene: TRBV20-1; CDR3aa: SARDRNWAGLAAYEQY
j_gene: TRBJ2-4; v_gene: TRBV28; CDR3aa: ASSLRGLAGLNIQY
j_gene: TRBJ1-4; v_gene: TRBV4-2; CDR3aa: ASSPDRGTNEKLF
j_gene: TRBJ1-1; v_gene: TRBV6-2/TRBV6-3; CDR3aa: ASSDRENTEAF
j_gene: TRBJ2-5; v_gene: TRBV19; CDR3aa: ASSTLTVAGGAETQY
j_gene: TRBJ2-6; v_gene: TRBV29-1; CDR3aa: SAVGGANVLT
j_gene: TRBJ2-1; v_gene: TRBV13; CDR3aa: ASSGGPRGTEQF
j_gene: TRBJ2-3; v_gene: TRBV11-3; CDR3aa: ASSFSSGYTNTDTQY
j_gene: TRBJ2-5; v_gene: TRBV7-9; CDR3aa: ASSHPRGETQY
j_gene: TRBJ2-1; v_gene: TRBV2; CDR3aa: ASSYLQGSNEQF
j_gene: TRBJ2-3; v_gene: TRBV11-3; CDR3aa: ASSFATGTNTQY
j_gene: TRBJ2-7; v_gene: TRBV7-9; CDR3aa: ASSLALLGVASYEQY
j_gene: TRBJ2-7; v_gene: TRBV27; CDR3aa: ASSPWEGEEQY
j_gene: TRBJ1-5; v_gene: TRBV9; CDR3aa: ASSASGTGDQPQH
j_gene: TRBJ1-1; v_gene: TRBV12-3/TRBV12-4; CDR3aa: ASRRAGNTEAF
j_gene: TRBJ1-1; v_gene: TRBV28; CDR3aa: ASRAGDLNTEAF
j_gene: TRBJ1-2; v_gene: TRBV30; CDR3aa: AWSQQGDYGYT
j_gene: TRBJ2-7; v_gene: TRBV29-1; CDR3aa: SVGQGAGYEQY
j_gene: TRBJ2-3; v_gene: TRBV18; CDR3aa: ASSPRTSGGASTDTQY
j_gene: TRBJ1-2; v_gene: TRBV6-5; CDR3aa: ASSYRGIDNDGYT
j_gene: TRBJ1-1; v_gene: TRBV19; CDR3aa: ASSWGASEAF
j_gene: TRBJ2-7; v_gene: TRBV20-1; CDR3aa: SARDGRGARYEQY
j_gene: TRBJ2-1; v_gene: TRBV11-3; CDR3aa: ASSPPQAGEVYNEQF
j_gene: TRBJ1-2; v_gene: TRBV6-1; CDR3aa: ASSPNVREANYGYT
j_gene: TRBJ2-7; v_gene: TRBV20-1; CDR3aa: SASGTGGSDEQY
j_gene: TRBJ1-1; v_gene: TRBV27; CDR3aa: ASSFLGGLVNTEAF
j_gene: TRBJ1-6; v_gene: TRBV6-1; CDR3aa: ASSERGGAYNSPLH
j_gene: TRBJ2-6; v_gene: TRBV5-5; CDR3aa: ASSSDPSGANVLT
j_gene: TRBJ2-2; v_gene: TRBV3-1; CDR3aa: ASSRDRVSGELF
j_gene: TRBJ2-3; v_gene: TRBV2; CDR3aa: ASSVTSGRFPDTQY
j_gene: TRBJ2-7; v_gene: TRBV7-9; CDR3aa: ASSLMGEQY
j_gene: TRBJ1-1; v_gene: TRBV28; CDR3aa: ASSFNGAAEAF
j_gene: TRBJ2-7; v_gene: TRBV28; CDR3aa: ASQYSGEQY
j_gene: TRBJ2-3; v_gene: TRBV20-1; CDR3aa: SAPGTGTDTQY
j_gene: TRBJ2-6; v_gene: TRBV6-2/TRBV6-3; CDR3aa: ASSIPLGTRGVGANVLT
j_gene: TRBJ1-3; v_gene: TRBV5-1; CDR3aa: ASSPEQGLGNTIY
j_gene: TRBJ1-1; v_gene: TRBV20-1; CDR3aa: SARVGNTEAF
j_gene: TRBJ2-1; v_gene: TRBV7-9; CDR3aa: ASSHTRGGLDNEQF